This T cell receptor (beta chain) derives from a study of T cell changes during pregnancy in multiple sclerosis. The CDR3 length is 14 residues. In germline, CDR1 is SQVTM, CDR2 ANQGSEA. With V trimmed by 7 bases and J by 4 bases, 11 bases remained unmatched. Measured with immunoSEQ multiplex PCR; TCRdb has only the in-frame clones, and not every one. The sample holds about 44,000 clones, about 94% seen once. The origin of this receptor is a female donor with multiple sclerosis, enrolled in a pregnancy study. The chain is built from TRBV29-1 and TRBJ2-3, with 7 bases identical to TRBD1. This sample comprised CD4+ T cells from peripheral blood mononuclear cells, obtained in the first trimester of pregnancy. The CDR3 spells CSATSGTASDTQYF. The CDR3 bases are TGCAGCGCGACTTCAGGGACAGCGTCAGATACGCAGTATTTT.